The rows below give T cell receptor beta chains drawn from one sample of a study of T cell responses to AZD1222 COVID-19 vaccine. This table comes from immunoSEQ multiplex PCR, and its TCRdb copy is limited to in-frame clones, with some not included. This table holds about 130,000 clones, approximately 85% found once. The sample consisted of peripheral blood, taken 28 days after the second AZD1222 dose. The receptors were sampled from an adult who received the AZD1222 COVID-19 vaccine. Both conserved end residues are part of each CDR3. The D gene is left open where the match is weak. Size values are once, few and many counts, or a class for expanded clones, and some rows have none.

J | size | D | V | DNA | CDR3
TRBJ2-1 | . | TRBD2 | TRBV6-4 | TGTGCCAGCGGCCGCCAAACTAGCGGGGGGTTGTTCTTC | CASGRQTSGGLFF
TRBJ2-4 | . | TRBD2 | TRBV2 | TGTGCCAGCCGGACTAGCGGGGTTGGCTTGTTAGCAGCCAAAAACATTCAGTACTTC | CASRTSGVGLLAAKNIQYF
TRBJ2-1 | . | . | TRBV3-1/TRBV3-2 | TGTGCCAGCAGCCAATGGGTGGTTGAGCAGTTCTTC | CASSQWVVEQFF
TRBJ2-1 | once | . | TRBV29-1 | TGCAGCGTCCTATCCTACAATGAGCAGTTCTTC | CSVLSYNEQFF
TRBJ2-1 | . | TRBD2 | TRBV5-1 | TGCGCCAGCAGCTTTGGGCGGGGGGCCCCCAATGAGCAGTTCTTC | CASSFGRGAPNEQFF
TRBJ2-3 | . | . | TRBV7-2 | TGTGCCAGCAGCTCTGGCCTGGGGGGGCGGGATACGCAGTATTTT | CASSSGLGGRDTQYF
TRBJ1-2 | . | . | TRBV11-2 | TGTGCCAGCAGCTTCGATAAATATGGCTACACCTTC | CASSFDKYGYTF
TRBJ2-7 | . | . | TRBV3-1/TRBV3-2 | TGTGCCAGCAGCCAAATAGACAGCGAGCAGTACTTC | CASSQIDSEQYF
TRBJ1-4 | . | TRBD1 | TRBV30 | TGTGCCTGGAGACGGGACAGGGGTGAAAAACTGTTTTTT | CAWRRDRGEKLFF
TRBJ1-4 | few | . | TRBV3-1/TRBV3-2 | TGTGCCAGCAGCCAAGAGGCTGGCGAGACAGATTACACAACTAATGAAAAACTGTTTTTT | CASSQEAGETDYTTNEKLFF
TRBJ1-3 | . | . | TRBV5-4 | TGTGCCAGCAGCTTGGAGAATTCTGGAAACACCATATATTTT | CASSLENSGNTIYF
TRBJ2-5 | . | TRBD2 | TRBV28 | TGTGCCAGCAGTTTATCCGGTTGGGGACTAGCGGGGAAAGAGACCCAGTACTTC | CASSLSGWGLAGKETQYF
TRBJ2-3 | . | . | TRBV6-1 | TGTGCCAGCAGTGCACTCTTGGGACTCAGCACAGATACGCAGTATTTT | CASSALLGLSTDTQYF
TRBJ1-2 | . | . | TRBV5-4 | TGTGCCAGCAGCTTGAAATCGGCAGGAGATGGCTACACCTTC | CASSLKSAGDGYTF
TRBJ2-3 | . | TRBD2 | TRBV11-2 | TGTGCCAGCAGCTGGGCGGGGGATAAAGATACGCAGTATTTT | CASSWAGDKDTQYF
TRBJ2-2 | few | TRBD1 | TRBV9 | TGTGCCAGCAGCGTAGAGGGGGCAATCGGGGAGCTGTTTTTT | CASSVEGAIGELFF
TRBJ2-7 | once | . | TRBV7-9 | TGTGCCAGCAGCTCGGGGCCCGCAGGGTCCCTCCACGAGCAGTACTTC | CASSSGPAGSLHEQYF
TRBJ1-2 | . | TRBD1 | TRBV9 | TGTGCCAGCAGCGGACAGGGGGTCAATGGCTACACCTTC | CASSGQGVNGYTF
TRBJ1-6 | . | . | TRBV3-1/TRBV3-2 | TGTGCCAGCAGCCAAGGGCAACGGTCACCCCTCCACTTT | CASSQGQRSPLHF
TRBJ1-2 | few | TRBD1 | TRBV5-1 | TGCGCCAGCAGCTTGTCTGGAGACAGGGTCTATGGCTACACCTTC | CASSLSGDRVYGYTF
TRBJ2-1 | . | TRBD2 | TRBV7-9 | TGTGCCAGCAGCTTTCCTGGGGAGGGGTCACCCAATGAGCAGTTCTTC | CASSFPGEGSPNEQFF
TRBJ1-1 | . | TRBD1 | TRBV5-4 | TGTGCCAGCAGCAAAGGACAGGGTGCCATGAACACTGAAGCTTTCTTT | CASSKGQGAMNTEAFF
TRBJ1-2 | . | TRBD1 | TRBV4-1 | TGCGCCAGCAGCCACGCGGGGACAGGGGATGGCTACACCTTC | CASSHAGTGDGYTF
TRBJ1-4 | . | . | TRBV7-9 | TGTGCCAGCAGCTTACAGGGGACGCTTGCTTCTAATGAAAAACTGTTTTTT | CASSLQGTLASNEKLFF
TRBJ2-5 | . | . | TRBV6-1 | TGTGCCAGCAGTGAAGCGGTATATCCAGGGAGAGGCGCCCAGTACTTC | CASSEAVYPGRGAQYF
TRBJ1-6 | . | TRBD1 | TRBV5-4 | TGTGCCAGCGGCCGGGACAGAAATTCACCCCTCCACTTT | CASGRDRNSPLHF
TRBJ1-1 | . | . | TRBV11-3 | TGTGCCAGCAGCTCAGGAGAGGACACTGAAGCTTTCTTT | CASSSGEDTEAFF
TRBJ2-1 | . | . | TRBV6-1 | TGTGCCAGCAGTGAAGGGTTTGGGGGTCGTAGAGGCAATGAGCAGTTCTTC | CASSEGFGGRRGNEQFF
TRBJ2-2 | . | . | TRBV28 | TGTGCCAGCATATATTACAGGGCAGGCACCGGGGAGCTGTTTTTT | CASIYYRAGTGELFF
TRBJ1-4 | once | TRBD1 | TRBV7-9 | TGTGCCAGCAGCTGGGGACAGGGACTTAATGAAAAACTGTTTTTT | CASSWGQGLNEKLFF
TRBJ2-7 | . | TRBD1 | TRBV7-7 | TGTGCCAGCAGCGCGGGACAGGGGGCGGGCTACGAGCAGTACTTC | CASSAGQGAGYEQYF
TRBJ2-3 | . | . | TRBV29-1 | TGCAGCGTTGTCCCTCTAGCAGGGGTGGTTACAGATACGCAGTATTTT | CSVVPLAGVVTDTQYF
TRBJ2-7 | . | . | TRBV28 | TGTGCCAGCAGCCTAACAACCTACGAGCAGTACTTC | CASSLTTYEQYF
TRBJ1-3 | . | . | TRBV18 | TGTGCCAGCTCACCACGGCAGGGCAGGTCTGGAAACACCATATATTTT | CASSPRQGRSGNTIYF
TRBJ1-3 | many | . | TRBV15 | TGTGCCACCAGCAGAGAACAAGGAAACACCATATATTTT | CATSREQGNTIYF
TRBJ2-7 | . | . | TRBV11-3 | TGTGCCAGCAGCCCAAGGGACGACTACGAGCAGTACTTC | CASSPRDDYEQYF
TRBJ1-1 | . | . | TRBV30 | TGTGCCTGGAGTGTTAGTCTGAACACTGAAGCTTTCTTT | CAWSVSLNTEAFF
TRBJ1-2 | . | . | TRBV5-8 | TGTGCCAGCAGCCAGGACAGCTATGGCTACACCTTC | CASSQDSYGYTF
TRBJ2-1 | . | . | TRBV7-3 | TGTGCCAGCAGCTCCGTTAAGAGCTCCTACAATGAGCAGTTCTTC | CASSSVKSSYNEQFF
TRBJ2-5 | . | . | TRBV9 | TGTGCCAGCAGCGTACAGGGACTCCCGCCCCTGTACTTC | CASSVQGLPPLYF
TRBJ1-2 | . | . | TRBV24-1 | TGTGCCACCAGTGCATCAACCGAAGGCTATGGCTACACCTTC | CATSASTEGYGYTF
TRBJ2-1 | . | . | TRBV7-9 | TGTGCCAGCAGCCCCCGGGGGGCGCAATCCAATGAGCAGTTCTTC | CASSPRGAQSNEQFF
TRBJ1-1 | once | . | TRBV6-5 | TGTGCCAGCAGTTCTAGGGTGGGCACTGAAGCTTTCTTT | CASSSRVGTEAFF
TRBJ1-5 | . | . | TRBV2 | TGTGCCAGCAGTCTACAGGGCAGCAATCAGCCCCAGCATTTT | CASSLQGSNQPQHF
TRBJ1-5 | few | . | TRBV19 | TGTGCCGCCCAATCGATCGAGGGGTATAGCAATCAGCCCCAGCATTTT | CAAQSIEGYSNQPQHF
TRBJ1-5 | . | . | TRBV4-1 | TGCGCCAGCAGCCAAGATGGGGGGTTGGGCAATCAGCCCCAGCATTTT | CASSQDGGLGNQPQHF
TRBJ2-3 | . | TRBD2 | TRBV6-1 | TGTGCCAGCAGTGAAGCAGGTGGGCGGGGGGGCCGGAATACGCAGTATTTT | CASSEAGGRGGRNTQYF
TRBJ2-5 | . | . | TRBV20-1 | TGCAGTGCTGACATAGGAGGGACCCAGTACTTC | CSADIGGTQYF
TRBJ2-5 | . | TRBD1 | TRBV7-9 | TGTGCCAGCAGTACGGACAGGGGGCGCCCAGAGACCCAGTACTTC | CASSTDRGRPETQYF
TRBJ1-2 | . | . | TRBV5-4 | TGTGCCAGCAGCTTGGATCCAGGATTGTATGGCTACACCTTC | CASSLDPGLYGYTF